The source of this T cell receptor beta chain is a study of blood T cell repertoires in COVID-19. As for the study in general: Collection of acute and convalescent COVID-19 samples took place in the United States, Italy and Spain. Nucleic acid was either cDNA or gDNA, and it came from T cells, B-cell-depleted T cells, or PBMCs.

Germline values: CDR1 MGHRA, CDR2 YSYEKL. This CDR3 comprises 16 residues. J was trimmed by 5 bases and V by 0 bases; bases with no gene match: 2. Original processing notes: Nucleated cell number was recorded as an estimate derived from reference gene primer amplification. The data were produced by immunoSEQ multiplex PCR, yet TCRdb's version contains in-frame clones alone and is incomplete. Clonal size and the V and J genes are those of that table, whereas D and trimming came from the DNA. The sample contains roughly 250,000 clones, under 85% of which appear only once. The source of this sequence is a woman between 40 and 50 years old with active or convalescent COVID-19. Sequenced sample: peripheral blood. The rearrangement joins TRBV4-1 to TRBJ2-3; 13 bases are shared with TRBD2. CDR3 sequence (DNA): TGCGCCAGCAGCCAAGATACTAGCGGGGGGGGAGATACGCAGTATTTT. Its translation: CASSQDTSGGGDTQYF.